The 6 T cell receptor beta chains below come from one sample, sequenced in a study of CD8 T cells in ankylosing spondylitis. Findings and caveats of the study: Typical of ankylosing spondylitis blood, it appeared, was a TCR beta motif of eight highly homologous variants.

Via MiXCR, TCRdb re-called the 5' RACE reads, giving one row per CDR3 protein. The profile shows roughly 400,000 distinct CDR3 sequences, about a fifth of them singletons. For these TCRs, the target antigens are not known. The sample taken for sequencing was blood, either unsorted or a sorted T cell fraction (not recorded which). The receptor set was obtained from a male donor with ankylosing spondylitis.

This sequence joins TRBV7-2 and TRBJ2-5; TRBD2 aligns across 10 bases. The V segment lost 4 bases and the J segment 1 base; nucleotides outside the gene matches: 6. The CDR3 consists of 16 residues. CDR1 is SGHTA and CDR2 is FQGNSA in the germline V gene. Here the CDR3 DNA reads TGTGCCAGCAGCTGGTGGGCTAGCGGGAGCCAAGAGACCCAGTACTTC. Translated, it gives CASSWWASGSQETQYF.

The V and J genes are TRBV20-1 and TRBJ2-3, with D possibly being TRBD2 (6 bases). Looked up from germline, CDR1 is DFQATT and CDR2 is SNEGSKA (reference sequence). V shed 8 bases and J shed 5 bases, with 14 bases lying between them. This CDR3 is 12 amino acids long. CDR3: CSYVEGRDTQYF. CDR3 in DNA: TGCAGTTATGTGGAGGGTAGAGATACGCAGTATTTT.

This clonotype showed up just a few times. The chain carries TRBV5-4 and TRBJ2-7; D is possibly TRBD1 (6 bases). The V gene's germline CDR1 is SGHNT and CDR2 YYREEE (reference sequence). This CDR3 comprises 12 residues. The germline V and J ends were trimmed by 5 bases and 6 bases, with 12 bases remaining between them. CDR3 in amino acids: CASSQTGGEQYF. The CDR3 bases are TGTGCCAGCAGTCAGACAGGAGGCGAGCAGTACTTC.

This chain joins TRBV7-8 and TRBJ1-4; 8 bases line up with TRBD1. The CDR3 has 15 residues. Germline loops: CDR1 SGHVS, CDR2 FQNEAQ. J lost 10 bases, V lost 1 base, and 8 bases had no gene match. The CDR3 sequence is CASSLVMAGGGKLFF. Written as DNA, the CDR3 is TGTGCCAGCAGCTTAGTGATGGCAGGGGGCGGAAAACTGTTTTTT.

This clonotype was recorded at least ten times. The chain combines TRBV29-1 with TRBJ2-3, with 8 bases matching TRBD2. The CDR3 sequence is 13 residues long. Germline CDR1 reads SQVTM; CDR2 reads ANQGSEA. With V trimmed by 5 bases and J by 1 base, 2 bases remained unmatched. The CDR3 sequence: CSVSGGGTDTQYF. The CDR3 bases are TGCAGCGTTTCGGGAGGGGGCACAGATACGCAGTATTTT.

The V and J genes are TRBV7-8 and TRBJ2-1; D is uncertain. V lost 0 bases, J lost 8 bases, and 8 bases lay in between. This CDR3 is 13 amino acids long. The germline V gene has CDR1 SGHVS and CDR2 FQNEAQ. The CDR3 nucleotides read TGTGCCAGCAGCTTAGCCCTCGGCGATGAGCAGTTCTTC. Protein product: CASSLALGDEQFF.